These T cell receptor beta chains were read from a single sample in a study of T cells in Graves' hyperthyroidism and ophthalmopathy. TCRdb reprocessed the multiplex PCR reads with MiXCR, giving one entry per CDR3 protein. The sample yields approximately 640,000 distinct CDR3 sequences, roughly 16% seen once. Input material: blood. These receptors all come from a woman in her 30s with Graves' hyperthyroidism. CDR3s include the opening cysteine and the closing phenylalanine or tryptophan. The D gene is left open where the match is weak. Expanded clones get a size class; other rows say once, few or many, or leave the size out.

abundance	v_gene	d_gene	j_gene	CDR3nt	CDR3aa
few	TRBV9	TRBD1	TRBJ2-5	TGTGCCGGTGGACAGGGAGAGACCCAGTACTTC	CAGGQGETQYF
many	TRBV15	TRBD2	TRBJ2-1	TGTGCCACCAGCGCGCCCCGGGGGAGCGGGAGGGCCGGGTATGAGCAGTTCTTC	CATSAPRGSGRAGYEQFF
NA	TRBV4-1	TRBD2	TRBJ2-1	TGCGCCAGCAGCCAAGCTAGGCGGGGGAGGGAGCAGTTCTTC	CASSQARRGREQFF
many	TRBV6-5	NA	TRBJ1-1	TGTGCCAGCAGTTACTCGATCAACACTGAAGCTTTCTTT	CASSYSINTEAFF
many	TRBV28	NA	TRBJ1-2	TGTGCCAGCAGTTTACCCCGGGGATCTAACTATGGCTACACCTTC	CASSLPRGSNYGYTF
few	TRBV13	NA	TRBJ2-7	TGTGCCAGCAGCTTGACAGGCCGGGGTTACTACGAGCAGTACTTC	CASSLTGRGYYEQYF
many	TRBV6-6	NA	TRBJ2-7	TGTGCCAGCAGTTACGACGGACGCTCCTACGAGCAGTACTTC	CASSYDGRSYEQYF
NA	TRBV25-1	TRBD1	TRBJ2-7	TGTGCCAGCAGTGAACCGGGACAGGGTCGCTACGAGCAGTACTTC	CASSEPGQGRYEQYF
NA	TRBV30	TRBD1	TRBJ1-2	TGTGCCTGGAGCGGCCGGGGAGACCGGGACAGGCCTAAGAGCCATGGCTACACCTTC	CAWSGRGDRDRPKSHGYTF
few	TRBV3-2	NA	TRBJ2-7	TGTGCCAGCAGCCGCCGACTAGCGGGAGCCTCCTACGAGCAGTACTTC	CASSRRLAGASYEQYF
many	TRBV20-1	NA	TRBJ1-5	TGCAGTGCTAGAGAAGGGAGGGGTATGTGGGATCAGCCCCAGCATTTT	CSAREGRGMWDQPQHF
many	TRBV3-1	NA	TRBJ2-7	TGTGCCAGCAGCCCTCAATCCTTATACGAGCAGTACTTC	CASSPQSLYEQYF
NA	TRBV5-1	TRBD2	TRBJ2-5	TGCGCCAGCAGCAACTACTTGGGGGGGGAGACCCAGTACTTC	CASSNYLGGETQYF
many	TRBV11-3	TRBD2	TRBJ2-1	TGTGCCAGCAGCACTAGCGGGGAAGGGGAGCAGTTCTTC	CASSTSGEGEQFF
few	TRBV10-3	TRBD1	TRBJ1-2	TGTGCCGCAGCGACAGGGAGCGATAACTATGGCTACACCTTC	CAAATGSDNYGYTF
many	TRBV30	NA	TRBJ2-2	TGTGCCTGGATGCCGATGTCTGGGTACACCGGGGAGCTGTTTTTT	CAWMPMSGYTGELFF
many	TRBV28	NA	TRBJ1-4	TGTGCCAGCAGTTTTATGGACAGCGTTGAAAAACTGTTTTTT	CASSFMDSVEKLFF
NA	TRBV4-3	NA	TRBJ2-7	TGCGCCAGCAGCCAAGATCATGGCCACTACGAGCAGTACTTC	CASSQDHGHYEQYF
NA	TRBV7-3	NA	TRBJ2-7	TGTGCCAGCATTATACTTGACGTGGCTTTCTTGATCGAGCAGTACTTC	CASIILDVAFLIEQYF
NA	TRBV6-1	TRBD2	TRBJ2-1	TGTGCCAGCGCGGGAGGGCCTAACAATGAGCAGTTCTTC	CASAGGPNNEQFF
many	TRBV27	NA	TRBJ2-3	TGTGCCAGCAGTTCCCACCGCACAGATACGCAGTATTTT	CASSSHRTDTQYF
NA	TRBV6-1	NA	TRBJ1-2	TGTGCCAGCAGTGATATAGGATGGGGCTACACCTTC	CASSDIGWGYTF
few	TRBV19	NA	TRBJ1-5	TGTGCCAGTAGTATAATCCGGGACAACCCCCAGCATTTT	CASSIIRDNPQHF
many	TRBV5-1	NA	TRBJ1-1	TGCGCCAGCAGCTTGGGGGGACAAGCTTTCTTT	CASSLGGQAFF
many	TRBV7-2	TRBD1	TRBJ1-6	TGTGCCAGCAGCTCCCAGGGGGTCCGGTCACCCCTCCACTTT	CASSSQGVRSPLHF
few	TRBV18	NA	TRBJ2-1	TGTGCCAGCTCTCCAGGGGCCTTGAGCTCCTACAATGAGCAGTTCTTC	CASSPGALSSYNEQFF
many	TRBV2	TRBD1	TRBJ2-7	TGTGCCAGCAGAGCTAGACAGGGGGGGTCCTACGAGCAGTACTTC	CASRARQGGSYEQYF
many	TRBV7-2	TRBD2	TRBJ2-5	TGTGCCAGCAGCTTTGCGGGAGGGAGGGAGACCCAGTACTTC	CASSFAGGRETQYF
many	TRBV27	NA	TRBJ1-5	TGTGCCAGCAAACCGCTGGGACAAATCAATCAGCCCCAGCATTTT	CASKPLGQINQPQHF
many	TRBV28	NA	TRBJ1-5	TGTGCCAGCAGCGGGGACGGCTTACAGCCCCAGCATTTT	CASSGDGLQPQHF
many	TRBV7-9	TRBD1	TRBJ1-1	TGTGCCAGCAGCTTAGCGGCACAGGGGGCTAACACTGAAGCTTTCTTT	CASSLAAQGANTEAFF
many	TRBV7-3	NA	TRBJ2-2	TGTGCCAGCAGCTTAAACCTGGGCACCGGGGAGCTGTTTTTT	CASSLNLGTGELFF
many	TRBV27	NA	TRBJ2-7	TGTGCCAGCAGTCCCAACCACTCCTACGAGCAGTACTTC	CASSPNHSYEQYF
NA	TRBV19	TRBD1	TRBJ2-7	TGTGCCAGTAGCGTTTGGACAGGGGGCGAGCAGTACTTC	CASSVWTGGEQYF
many	TRBV27	NA	TRBJ1-5	TGTGCCAGCAGCCAGGACATCGATCAGCCCCAGCATTTT	CASSQDIDQPQHF
NA	TRBV27	TRBD2	TRBJ2-1	TGTGCCAGCAGTTTTGTTTGGACTAGCGGGAAAGGATATAATGAGCAGTTCTTC	CASSFVWTSGKGYNEQFF